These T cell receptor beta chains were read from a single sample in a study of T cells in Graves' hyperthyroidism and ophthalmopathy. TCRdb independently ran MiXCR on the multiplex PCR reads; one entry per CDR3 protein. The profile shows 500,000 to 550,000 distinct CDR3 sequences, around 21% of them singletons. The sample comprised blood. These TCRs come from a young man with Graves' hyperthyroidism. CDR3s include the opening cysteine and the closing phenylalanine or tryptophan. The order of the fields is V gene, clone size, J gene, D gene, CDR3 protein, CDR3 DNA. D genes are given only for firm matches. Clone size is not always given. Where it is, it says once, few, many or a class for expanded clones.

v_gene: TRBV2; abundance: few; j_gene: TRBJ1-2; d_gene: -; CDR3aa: CASSGGENYGYTF; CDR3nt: TGTGCCAGCAGTGGCGGTGAGAACTATGGCTACACCTTC
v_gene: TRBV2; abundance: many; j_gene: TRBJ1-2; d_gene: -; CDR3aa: CASTETDYGYTF; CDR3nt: TGTGCCAGCACGGAGACGGACTATGGCTACACCTTC
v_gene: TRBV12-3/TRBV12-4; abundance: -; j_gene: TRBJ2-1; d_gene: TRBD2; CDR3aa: CASSYVAGGGLEQFF; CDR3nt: TGTGCCAGCAGTTACGTGGCGGGGGGAGGGCTTGAGCAGTTCTTC
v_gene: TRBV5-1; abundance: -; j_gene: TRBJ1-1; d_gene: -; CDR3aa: CASNLGGQRNTEAFF; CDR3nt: TGCGCCAGCAACTTGGGAGGACAGCGGAACACTGAAGCTTTCTTT
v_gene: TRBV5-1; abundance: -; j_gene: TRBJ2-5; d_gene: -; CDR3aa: CASSLASGRQETQYF; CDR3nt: TGCGCCAGCAGCTTGGCGTCCGGGAGACAAGAGACCCAGTACTTC
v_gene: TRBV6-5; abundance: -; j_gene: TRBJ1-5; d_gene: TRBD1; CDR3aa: CASSLLGSGGSQPQHF; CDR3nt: TGTGCCAGCAGTCTACTCGGGTCAGGGGGCAGTCAGCCCCAGCATTTT
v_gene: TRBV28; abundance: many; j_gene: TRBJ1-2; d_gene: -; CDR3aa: CASSFAGPTGYTF; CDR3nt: TGTGCCAGCAGTTTCGCGGGACCAACTGGCTACACCTTC
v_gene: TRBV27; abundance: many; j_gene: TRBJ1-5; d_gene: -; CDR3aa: CASSLQLSQPQHF; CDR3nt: TGTGCCAGCAGTTTACAATTATCTCAGCCCCAGCATTTT
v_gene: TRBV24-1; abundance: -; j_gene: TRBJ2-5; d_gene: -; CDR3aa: CATSDWRVEETQYF; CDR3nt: TGTGCCACCAGTGATTGGAGGGTTGAGGAGACCCAGTACTTC
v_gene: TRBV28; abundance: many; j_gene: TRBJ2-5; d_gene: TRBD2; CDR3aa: CASSFALAGAQETQYF; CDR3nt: TGTGCCAGCAGTTTCGCTCTAGCGGGGGCCCAGGAGACCCAGTACTTC
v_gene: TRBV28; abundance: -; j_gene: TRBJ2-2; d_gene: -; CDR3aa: CASSLADLGGELFF; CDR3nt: TGTGCCAGCAGTTTAGCCGATCTGGGCGGGGAGCTGTTTTTT
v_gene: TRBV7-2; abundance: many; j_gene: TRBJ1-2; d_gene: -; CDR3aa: CASRKRGGGYGYTF; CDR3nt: TGTGCCAGCCGGAAACGCGGGGGGGGCTATGGCTACACCTTC
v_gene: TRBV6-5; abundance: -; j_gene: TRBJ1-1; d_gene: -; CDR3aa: CASSYDFRGGAEAFF; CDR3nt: TGTGCCAGCAGTTACGACTTTAGGGGGGGGGCTGAAGCTTTCTTT
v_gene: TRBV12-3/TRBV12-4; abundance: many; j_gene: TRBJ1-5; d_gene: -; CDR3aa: CASSLAESQPQHF; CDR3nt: TGTGCCAGCAGTTTAGCAGAGTCGCAGCCCCAGCATTTT
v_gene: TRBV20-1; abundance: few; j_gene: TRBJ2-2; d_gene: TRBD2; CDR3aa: CSAYPAGGERGELFF; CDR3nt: TGCAGTGCCTACCCAGCGGGGGGGGAAAGGGGGGAGCTGTTTTTT
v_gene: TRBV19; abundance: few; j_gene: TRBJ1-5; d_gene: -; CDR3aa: CATTSGAVNQPQHF; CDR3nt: TGTGCCACCACAAGCGGGGCGGTTAATCAGCCCCAGCATTTT
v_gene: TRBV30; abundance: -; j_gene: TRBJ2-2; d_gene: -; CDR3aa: CALPAGIELFF; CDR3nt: TGTGCACTCCCCGCGGGCATAGAGCTGTTTTTC
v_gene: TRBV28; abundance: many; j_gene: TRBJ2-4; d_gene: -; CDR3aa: CASSLSGRREQGIQYF; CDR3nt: TGTGCCAGCAGTCTCTCTGGCAGGAGGGAGCAAGGCATTCAGTACTTC
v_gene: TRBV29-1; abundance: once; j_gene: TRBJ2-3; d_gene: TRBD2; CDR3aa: CSVDTSEGTDTQYF; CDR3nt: TGCAGCGTTGATACTAGCGAGGGCACAGATACGCAGTATTTT
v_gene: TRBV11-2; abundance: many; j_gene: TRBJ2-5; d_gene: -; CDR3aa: CASSAKTGQQTQYF; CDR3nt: TGTGCCAGCAGCGCAAAAACAGGGCAGCAGACCCAGTACTTC
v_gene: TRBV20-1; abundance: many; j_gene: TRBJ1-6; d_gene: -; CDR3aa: CSQTEIGQRGSPLHF; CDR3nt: TGCAGCCAGACGGAAATCGGGCAACGGGGATCACCCCTCCACTTT
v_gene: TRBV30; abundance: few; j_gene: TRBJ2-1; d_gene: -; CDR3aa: CAWSAGRGANEQFF; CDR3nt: TGTGCCTGGAGCGCCGGAAGGGGGGCGAATGAGCAGTTCTTC
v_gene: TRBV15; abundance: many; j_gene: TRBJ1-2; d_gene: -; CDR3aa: CATSYLRWQNYGYTF; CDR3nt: TGTGCCACCAGCTATCTACGGTGGCAGAACTATGGCTACACCTTC
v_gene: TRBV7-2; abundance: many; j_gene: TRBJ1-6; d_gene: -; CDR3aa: CASSSNTGNSPLHF; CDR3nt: TGTGCCAGCAGCTCTAATACAGGGAACTCACCCCTCCACTTT
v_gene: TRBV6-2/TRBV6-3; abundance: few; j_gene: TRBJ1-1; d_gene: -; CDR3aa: CASTEGGAYTEAFF; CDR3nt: TGTGCCAGCACCGAGGGGGGTGCGTACACTGAAGCTTTCTTT
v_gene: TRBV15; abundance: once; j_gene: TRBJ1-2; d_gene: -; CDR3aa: CATSRDWRDASYGYTF; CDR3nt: TGTGCCACCAGCAGAGATTGGCGGGATGCTAGCTATGGCTACACCTTC
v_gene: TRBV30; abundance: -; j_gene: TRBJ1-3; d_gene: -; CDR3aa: CAWSSGGNTIYF; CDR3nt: TGTGCCTGGAGTTCGGGTGGAAACACCATATATTTT
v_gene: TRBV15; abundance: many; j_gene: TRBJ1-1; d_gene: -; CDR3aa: CATSSRPFTEAFF; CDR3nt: TGTGCCACCAGCTCACGACCGTTCACTGAAGCTTTCTTT
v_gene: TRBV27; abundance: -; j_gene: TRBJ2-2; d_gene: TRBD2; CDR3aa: CASWGGPNTGELFF; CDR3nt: TGTGCCAGCTGGGGGGGACCGAACACCGGGGAGCTGTTTTTT
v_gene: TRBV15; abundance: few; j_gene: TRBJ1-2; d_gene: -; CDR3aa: CATSRDGGAGYTF; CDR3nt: TGTGCCACCAGCAGAGATGGAGGGGCTGGCTACACCTTC
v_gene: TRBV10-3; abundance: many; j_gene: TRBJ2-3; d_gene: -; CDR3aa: CAISERTPPRLYF; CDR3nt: TGTGCCATCAGTGAGAGGACGCCTCCAAGGCTGTATTTT
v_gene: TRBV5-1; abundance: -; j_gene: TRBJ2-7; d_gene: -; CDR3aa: CASSNLTGHYEQYF; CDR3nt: TGCGCCAGCAGCAATCTGACGGGACACTACGAGCAGTACTTC
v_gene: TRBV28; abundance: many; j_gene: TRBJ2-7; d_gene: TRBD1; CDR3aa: CACSSHRGRNEQYF; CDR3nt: TGTGCCTGCAGTTCACACAGGGGGCGAAACGAGCAGTACTTC
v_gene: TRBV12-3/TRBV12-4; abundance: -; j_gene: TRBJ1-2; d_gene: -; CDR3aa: CASSLYQSYGYTF; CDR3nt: TGTGCCAGCAGTTTGTACCAGTCCTATGGCTACACCTTC
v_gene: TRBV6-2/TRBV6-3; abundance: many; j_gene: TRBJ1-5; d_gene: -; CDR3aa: CASSYGRGSNQPQHF; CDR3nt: TGTGCCAGCAGTTACGGCCGGGGCAGCAATCAGCCCCAGCATTTT
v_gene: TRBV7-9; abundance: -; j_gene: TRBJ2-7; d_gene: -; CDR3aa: CASSSRVYEQYF; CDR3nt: TGTGCCAGCAGCTCCAGAGTCTACGAGCAGTACTTC
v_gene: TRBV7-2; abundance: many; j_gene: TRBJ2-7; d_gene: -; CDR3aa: CASSLDRRQDREQYF; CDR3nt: TGTGCCAGCAGCTTAGATAGGAGACAGGACCGCGAGCAGTACTTC
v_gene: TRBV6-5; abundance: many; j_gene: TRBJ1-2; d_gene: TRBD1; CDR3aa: CASSYSRTGDPGYGYTF; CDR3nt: TGTGCCAGCAGTTACTCTCGGACAGGGGACCCCGGGTATGGCTACACCTTC
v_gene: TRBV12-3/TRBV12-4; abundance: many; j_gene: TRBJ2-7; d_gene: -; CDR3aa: CASSLGAYYEQYF; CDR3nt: TGTGCCAGCAGTTTGGGAGCATACTACGAGCAGTACTTC
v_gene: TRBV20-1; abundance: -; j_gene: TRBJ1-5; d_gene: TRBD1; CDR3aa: CSAKRDRGHQPQHF; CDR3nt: TGCAGTGCCAAAAGGGACAGGGGGCATCAGCCCCAGCATTTT
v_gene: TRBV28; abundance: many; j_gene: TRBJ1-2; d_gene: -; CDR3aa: CASSLEKVYGYTF; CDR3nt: TGTGCCAGCAGTTTAGAAAAGGTCTATGGCTACACCTTC
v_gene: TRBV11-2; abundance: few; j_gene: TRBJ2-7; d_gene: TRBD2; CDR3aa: CASSLPGGTRNEQYF; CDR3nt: TGTGCCAGCAGCCTCCCTGGGGGGACTAGAAACGAGCAGTACTTC
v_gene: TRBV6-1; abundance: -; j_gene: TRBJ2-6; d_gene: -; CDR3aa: CASSAYTGPSGANVLTF; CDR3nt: TGTGCCAGCAGTGCTTATACGGGTCCCTCTGGGGCCAACGTCCTGACTTTC
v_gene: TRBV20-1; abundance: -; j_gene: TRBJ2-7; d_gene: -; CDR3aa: CSPGISYEQYF; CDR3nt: TGCAGTCCTGGAATCTCCTACGAGCAGTACTTC
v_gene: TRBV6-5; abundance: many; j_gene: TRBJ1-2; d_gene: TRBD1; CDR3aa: CASSYLAGQGDYGYTF; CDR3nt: TGTGCCAGCAGTTACCTAGCCGGACAGGGTGACTATGGCTACACCTTC
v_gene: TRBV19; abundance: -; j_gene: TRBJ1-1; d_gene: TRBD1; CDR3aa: CASSLDRGSEAFF; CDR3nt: TGTGCCAGTAGTCTTGACAGGGGTAGTGAAGCTTTCTTT
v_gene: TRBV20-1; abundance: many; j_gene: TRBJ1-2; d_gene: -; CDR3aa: CSATRGAGYTF; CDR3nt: TGCAGTGCTACGAGGGGCGCTGGCTACACCTTC
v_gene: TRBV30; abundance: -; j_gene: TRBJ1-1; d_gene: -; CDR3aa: CAWSLTSNTEAFF; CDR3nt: TGTGCCTGGAGTCTAACGAGTAACACTGAAGCTTTCTTT
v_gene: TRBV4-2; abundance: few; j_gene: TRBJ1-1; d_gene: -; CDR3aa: CASTQASNTEAFF; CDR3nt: TGTGCCAGCACCCAAGCTTCGAACACTGAAGCTTTCTTT
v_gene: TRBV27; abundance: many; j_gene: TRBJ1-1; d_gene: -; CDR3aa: CASSLRWELNTEAFF; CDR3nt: TGTGCCAGCAGTTTACGGTGGGAACTTAACACTGAAGCTTTCTTT
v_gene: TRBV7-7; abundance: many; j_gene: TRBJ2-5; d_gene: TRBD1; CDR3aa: CASSLATGGQETQYF; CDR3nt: TGTGCTAGCAGCTTAGCGACAGGGGGCCAAGAGACCCAGTACTTC
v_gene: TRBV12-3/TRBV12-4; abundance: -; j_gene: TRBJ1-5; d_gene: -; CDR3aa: CASTLGGSNQHF; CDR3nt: TGTGCCAGCACCTTGGGGGGAAGTAACCAGCATTTT
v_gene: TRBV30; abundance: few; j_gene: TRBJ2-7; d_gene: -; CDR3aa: CAWSANTAPGQTF; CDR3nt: TGTGCCTGGAGCGCAAACACAGCACCGGGACAAACTTTC
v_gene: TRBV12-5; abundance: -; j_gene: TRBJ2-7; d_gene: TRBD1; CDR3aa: CASAGVYGRQGALEQYF; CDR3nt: TGTGCTAGTGCAGGGGTATACGGTAGACAGGGGGCCCTCGAGCAGTACTTC
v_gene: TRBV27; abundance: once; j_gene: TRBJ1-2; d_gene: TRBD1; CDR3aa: CASSFLNVRQGSGYTF; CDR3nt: TGTGCCAGCAGTTTCCTTAATGTGCGACAGGGGTCTGGCTACACCTTC
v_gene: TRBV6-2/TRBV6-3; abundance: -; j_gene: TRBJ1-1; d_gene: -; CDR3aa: CASSYVVTGNTEAFF; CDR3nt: TGTGCCAGCAGTTACGTTGTAACGGGGAACACTGAAGCTTTCTTT
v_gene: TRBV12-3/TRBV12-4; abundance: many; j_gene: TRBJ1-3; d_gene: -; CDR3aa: CASSLWALAGNTIYF; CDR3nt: TGTGCCAGCAGTTTATGGGCCCTGGCGGGAAACACCATATATTTT
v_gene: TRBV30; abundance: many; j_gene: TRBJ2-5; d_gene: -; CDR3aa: CAWSRDTRETQYF; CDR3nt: TGTGCCTGGAGCCGGGACACCCGGGAGACCCAGTACTTC